This is a list of T cell receptor beta chains from one sample in a study of human T cells and chemical hapten exposure. TCRdb processed the RACE reads anew with MiXCR; each CDR3 protein has one entry. Among fewer than 300,000 distinct CDR3 sequences, about 9.4% were seen once, and the ten largest hold 2.3%. The sample was whole blood, taken in connection with sensitization to the hapten diphenylcyclopropenone (DPC). The receptors here all came from a woman aged 35 to 49 with alopecia areata. Some clones in this sample may be carry-over from other donors' samples. Both conserved end residues are part of each CDR3. A D gene is named only where the DNA matches it firmly. Clone size is shown for a subset of rows, as once, few, many or a class of expanded clone.

D gene	J gene	clone size	V gene	CDR3 DNA	CDR3 protein
TRBD1	TRBJ2-3	-	TRBV11-2	TGTGCCAGCAGCTTCTCCACCCACCGGGACAGTTGGGATACGCAGTATTTT	CASSFSTHRDSWDTQYF
TRBD2	TRBJ2-7	-	TRBV2	TGTGCCAGCAGTGAACGGACGGGACTAGCCTACGAGCAGTACTTC	CASSERTGLAYEQYF
TRBD2	TRBJ2-7	many	TRBV20-1	TGCAGTGCTTCTACTAGCGGGAGGACCTACGAGCAGTACTTC	CSASTSGRTYEQYF
-	TRBJ2-3	-	TRBV7-9	TGTGCCAGCAGCCCCGACGGCCCCGGGCCAGATACGCAGTATTTT	CASSPDGPGPDTQYF
-	TRBJ2-3	-	TRBV4-3	TGCGCCAGCAGCCAAACCTTGCAAGATACGCAGTATTTT	CASSQTLQDTQYF
-	TRBJ1-1	many	TRBV30	TGTGCCTGGAGGGGACGGATGAACACTGAAGCTTTCTTT	CAWRGRMNTEAFF
TRBD2	TRBJ2-7	-	TRBV7-2	TGTGCCAGCAGCCCCCTTTGGACTAGCGGGGTCTCCTACGAGCAGTACTTC	CASSPLWTSGVSYEQYF
-	TRBJ2-7	-	TRBV12-3/TRBV12-4	TGTGCCAGCAGTTTATTCGGTGGCCCTGCTTTCGAGCAGTACTTC	CASSLFGGPAFEQYF
-	TRBJ2-1	-	TRBV6-6	TGTGCCAGCAGTTACGGGGGATGGGGTGAGCAGTTCTTC	CASSYGGWGEQFF
-	TRBJ2-1	many	TRBV10-1	TGCGCCAGCGGCGAGGGGCCCTCCTACAATGAGCAGTTCTTC	CASGEGPSYNEQFF
-	TRBJ2-2	-	TRBV5-1	TGCGCCAGCAGGTGGACAGACACCGGGGAGCTGTTTTTT	CASRWTDTGELFF
-	TRBJ2-2	-	TRBV28	TGTGCCAGCAGTCTGGGACTTGCGGGGAAACCCGGGGAGCTGTTTTTT	CASSLGLAGKPGELFF
TRBD2	TRBJ2-7	many	TRBV24-1	TGTGCCACCAGTGTACTAGCGAAATTCGTTTACGAGCAGTACTTC	CATSVLAKFVYEQYF
-	TRBJ1-4	many	TRBV7-2	TGTGCCAGCAGCTTCGGGACCAGAGGAGAAAAACTGTTTTTT	CASSFGTRGEKLFF
-	TRBJ2-7	few	TRBV20-1	TGCAGTGCTGACGGGACTTACTCCTACGAGCAGTACTTC	CSADGTYSYEQYF
TRBD2	TRBJ2-1	-	TRBV5-1	TGCGCCAGCAGCTTGGATGGCGGGAGGGCCTACAATGAGCAGTTCTTC	CASSLDGGRAYNEQFF